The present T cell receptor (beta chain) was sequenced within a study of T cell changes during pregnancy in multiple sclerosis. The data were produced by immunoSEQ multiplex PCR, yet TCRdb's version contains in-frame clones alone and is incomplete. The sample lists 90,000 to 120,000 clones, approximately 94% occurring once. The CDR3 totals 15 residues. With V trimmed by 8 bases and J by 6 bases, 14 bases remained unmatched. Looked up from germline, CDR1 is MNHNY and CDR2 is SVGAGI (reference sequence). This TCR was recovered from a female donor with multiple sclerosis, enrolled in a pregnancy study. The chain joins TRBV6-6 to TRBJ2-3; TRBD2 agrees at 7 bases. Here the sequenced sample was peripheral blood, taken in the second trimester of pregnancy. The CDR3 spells CASLRGGGGADTQYF. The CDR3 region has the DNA TGTGCCAGCCTAAGGGGTGGGGGAGGGGCGGATACGCAGTATTTT.